The rows below give T cell receptor beta chains drawn from one sample of a study of T cells in Graves' hyperthyroidism and ophthalmopathy. MiXCR was run by TCRdb on the multiplex PCR reads, yielding one entry per CDR3 protein. The data contain roughly 580,000 distinct CDR3 sequences, roughly 14% of them singletons. The sequenced material came from blood. Receptors originate from a woman in her twenties or thirties with Graves' hyperthyroidism that later progressed to Graves' ophthalmopathy. Both conserved end residues are part of each CDR3. Each record gives: CDR3 protein, CDR3 DNA, V gene, J gene, D gene, clone size. The D gene is left open where the match is weak. Rows give clone size only sometimes, using once, few, many, or a class for an expanded clone.

CDR3aa: CSAPLPLDSGRGVTDTQYF; CDR3nt: TGCAGTGCCCCCCTCCCCCTCGATAGCGGGAGGGGAGTCACAGATACGCAGTATTTT; v_gene: TRBV20-1; j_gene: TRBJ2-3; d_gene: TRBD2; abundance: few
CDR3aa: CASSYPDGGYTF; CDR3nt: TGTGCCAGCAGCTACCCGGACGGGGGCTACACCTTC; v_gene: TRBV3-1; j_gene: TRBJ1-2; d_gene: -; abundance: many
CDR3aa: CASSQDGLPVTVAKNIQYF; CDR3nt: TGTGCCAGCAGCCAAGACGGGCTACCAGTGACGGTAGCCAAAAACATTCAGTACTTC; v_gene: TRBV4-2; j_gene: TRBJ2-4; d_gene: -; abundance: -
CDR3aa: CAISASQIATNEKLFF; CDR3nt: TGTGCCATCAGTGCGTCGCAGATTGCAACTAATGAAAAACTGTTTTTT; v_gene: TRBV10-3; j_gene: TRBJ1-4; d_gene: -; abundance: many
CDR3aa: CASIPGQQETQYF; CDR3nt: TGTGCCAGCATTCCGGGACAGCAAGAGACCCAGTACTTC; v_gene: TRBV2; j_gene: TRBJ2-5; d_gene: TRBD1; abundance: many
CDR3aa: CASSQARGAGNTIYF; CDR3nt: TGTGCCAGCAGCCAAGCCAGAGGTGCTGGAAACACCATATATTTT; v_gene: TRBV3-1; j_gene: TRBJ1-3; d_gene: -; abundance: many
CDR3aa: CASSPQVTAYNEQFF; CDR3nt: TGTGCCAGCAGCCCACAAGTGACGGCCTACAATGAGCAGTTCTTC; v_gene: TRBV7-2; j_gene: TRBJ2-1; d_gene: -; abundance: many
CDR3aa: CASSGVNDGYEQYF; CDR3nt: TGTGCCAGCAGTGGAGTAAACGATGGCTACGAGCAGTACTTC; v_gene: TRBV28; j_gene: TRBJ2-7; d_gene: -; abundance: many
CDR3aa: CASSEQSYEQFF; CDR3nt: TGTGCCAGCAGTGAACAGAGTTATGAGCAGTTCTTC; v_gene: TRBV2; j_gene: TRBJ2-1; d_gene: -; abundance: many
CDR3aa: CASSLEEGYSPLHF; CDR3nt: TGTGCCAGCAGCTTAGAGGAAGGGTACTCACCCCTCCACTTT; v_gene: TRBV7-9; j_gene: TRBJ1-6; d_gene: -; abundance: -
CDR3aa: CASSGWTGNTEAFF; CDR3nt: TGCGCCAGCAGTGGGTGGACAGGGAACACTGAAGCTTTCTTT; v_gene: TRBV10-2; j_gene: TRBJ1-1; d_gene: TRBD1; abundance: many
CDR3aa: CASTTGPNVLTF; CDR3nt: TGTGCCAGCACCACGGGGCCCAACGTCCTGACTTTC; v_gene: TRBV28; j_gene: TRBJ2-6; d_gene: -; abundance: -
CDR3aa: CASSLDSNILRYTF; CDR3nt: TGTGCCAGCAGCCTGGACTCAAATATCCTTCGCTACACCTTC; v_gene: TRBV28; j_gene: TRBJ1-2; d_gene: -; abundance: many
CDR3aa: CASKHRGQSQPQHF; CDR3nt: TGTGCCAGCAAACACAGGGGGCAGAGTCAGCCCCAGCATTTT; v_gene: TRBV2; j_gene: TRBJ1-5; d_gene: TRBD1; abundance: many
CDR3aa: CSVLDRVGNEKLFF; CDR3nt: TGCAGCGTCCTCGACAGGGTCGGTAATGAAAAACTGTTTTTT; v_gene: TRBV29-1; j_gene: TRBJ1-4; d_gene: TRBD1; abundance: many
CDR3aa: CASSLNSNGLGQFF; CDR3nt: TGTGCCAGCAGTTTAAACTCAAACGGACTGGGGCAGTTCTTC; v_gene: TRBV6-1; j_gene: TRBJ2-1; d_gene: -; abundance: many
CDR3aa: CASIEGKPTDTQYF; CDR3nt: TGTGCCAGCATAGAGGGGAAGCCCACAGATACGCAGTATTTT; v_gene: TRBV7-9; j_gene: TRBJ2-3; d_gene: -; abundance: -
CDR3aa: CASSLWAPTGDTEAFF; CDR3nt: TGTGCCAGCAGTTTATGGGCCCCCACAGGTGACACTGAAGCTTTCTTT; v_gene: TRBV12-3/TRBV12-4; j_gene: TRBJ1-1; d_gene: -; abundance: many
CDR3aa: CASGPHPDYNSPLHF; CDR3nt: TGTGCTAGTGGACCCCACCCGGACTATAATTCACCCCTCCACTTT; v_gene: TRBV12-5; j_gene: TRBJ1-6; d_gene: -; abundance: -
CDR3aa: CASYSTATNEKLFF; CDR3nt: TGTGCCAGCTATAGCACCGCAACTAATGAAAAACTGTTTTTT; v_gene: TRBV28; j_gene: TRBJ1-4; d_gene: -; abundance: many
CDR3aa: CAWSGTGDQPQHF; CDR3nt: TGTGCCTGGAGTGGGACAGGGGATCAGCCCCAGCATTTT; v_gene: TRBV30; j_gene: TRBJ1-5; d_gene: TRBD1; abundance: many
CDR3aa: CATQQGAGNTIYF; CDR3nt: TGCGCCACCCAACAGGGTGCTGGAAACACCATATATTTT; v_gene: TRBV10-2; j_gene: TRBJ1-3; d_gene: -; abundance: few
CDR3aa: CASSLRALSGYTF; CDR3nt: TGTGCCAGCAGTTTGCGGGCCTTGAGCGGCTACACCTTC; v_gene: TRBV2; j_gene: TRBJ1-2; d_gene: -; abundance: many
CDR3aa: CASSKNTEAFF; CDR3nt: TGTGCCAGCAGCAAGAACACTGAAGCTTTCTTT; v_gene: TRBV11-3; j_gene: TRBJ1-1; d_gene: -; abundance: many
CDR3aa: CASSETPYEQYF; CDR3nt: TGTGCCAGCAGTGAAACCCCCTACGAGCAGTACTTC; v_gene: TRBV2; j_gene: TRBJ2-7; d_gene: -; abundance: once
CDR3aa: CASKAVPGRSSYNSPLHF; CDR3nt: TGTGCCAGCAAGGCGGTTCCGGGACGGAGCTCCTATAATTCACCCCTCCACTTT; v_gene: TRBV6-1; j_gene: TRBJ1-6; d_gene: -; abundance: many
CDR3aa: CASSERGPGGVTDTQYF; CDR3nt: TGTGCCAGCAGTGAAAGGGGCCCGGGGGGGGTTACAGATACGCAGTATTTT; v_gene: TRBV2; j_gene: TRBJ2-3; d_gene: TRBD2; abundance: many
CDR3aa: CASNQGHPTDTQYF; CDR3nt: TGTGCCAGTAATCAAGGCCATCCCACAGATACGCAGTATTTT; v_gene: TRBV19; j_gene: TRBJ2-3; d_gene: -; abundance: -
CDR3aa: CANSVGGQETQYF; CDR3nt: TGTGCCAACAGTGTGGGGGGCCAAGAGACCCAGTACTTC; v_gene: TRBV2; j_gene: TRBJ2-5; d_gene: -; abundance: -
CDR3aa: CASQDGSNYGYTF; CDR3nt: TGTGCCAGTCAGGACGGATCTAACTATGGCTACACCTTC; v_gene: TRBV19; j_gene: TRBJ1-2; d_gene: -; abundance: many
CDR3aa: CAWRKRDRGYYEQYF; CDR3nt: TGTGCCTGGAGGAAACGGGACAGGGGATACTACGAGCAGTACTTC; v_gene: TRBV30; j_gene: TRBJ2-7; d_gene: TRBD1; abundance: -
CDR3aa: CASRPTSGTYNEQFF; CDR3nt: TGTGCCAGCAGACCGACTAGCGGGACCTACAATGAGCAGTTCTTC; v_gene: TRBV3-1; j_gene: TRBJ2-1; d_gene: TRBD2; abundance: many
CDR3aa: CATSAGDLSGNTIYF; CDR3nt: TGTGCCACCAGTGCGGGGGACCTATCTGGAAACACCATATATTTT; v_gene: TRBV24-1; j_gene: TRBJ1-3; d_gene: -; abundance: many
CDR3aa: CASDQGRDNQPQHF; CDR3nt: TGTGCCAGCGATCAGGGTAGGGATAATCAGCCCCAGCATTTT; v_gene: TRBV19; j_gene: TRBJ1-5; d_gene: -; abundance: -
CDR3aa: CASSLGLAGDSYEQYF; CDR3nt: TGTGCCAGCAGTCTGGGACTAGCGGGAGACTCCTACGAGCAGTACTTC; v_gene: TRBV28; j_gene: TRBJ2-7; d_gene: TRBD2; abundance: many
CDR3aa: CASSAPAVQFF; CDR3nt: TGTGCCAGCAGTGCTCCAGCGGTACAGTTCTTC; v_gene: TRBV6-1; j_gene: TRBJ2-1; d_gene: -; abundance: -
CDR3aa: CASRKGGTDTQYF; CDR3nt: TGTGCCAGCAGGAAAGGGGGAACAGATACGCAGTATTTT; v_gene: TRBV11-3; j_gene: TRBJ2-3; d_gene: -; abundance: many
CDR3aa: CASSYGGFSRRDRGYNEQFF; CDR3nt: TGTGCCAGCAGTTACGGGGGCTTTTCACGCCGGGACAGGGGCTACAATGAGCAGTTCTTC; v_gene: TRBV6-5; j_gene: TRBJ2-1; d_gene: TRBD1; abundance: many
CDR3aa: CASSFGVGQGTEKLFF; CDR3nt: TGTGCCAGCAGTTTCGGGGTCGGGCAGGGAACTGAAAAACTGTTTTTT; v_gene: TRBV28; j_gene: TRBJ1-4; d_gene: -; abundance: many
CDR3aa: CASSLGWEVTDTQYF; CDR3nt: TGTGCCAGCAGCTTAGGATGGGAAGTGACAGATACGCAGTATTTT; v_gene: TRBV11-1; j_gene: TRBJ2-3; d_gene: -; abundance: -
CDR3aa: CSARSREEAYNEQFF; CDR3nt: TGCAGTGCCCGTTCGCGGGAAGAAGCCTACAATGAGCAGTTCTTC; v_gene: TRBV20-1; j_gene: TRBJ2-1; d_gene: -; abundance: once
CDR3aa: CASSVLGGPEQYF; CDR3nt: TGTGCCAGCAGCGTACTAGGGGGGCCCGAGCAGTACTTC; v_gene: TRBV6-1; j_gene: TRBJ2-7; d_gene: -; abundance: many
CDR3aa: CAVSRGAGGEQPQHF; CDR3nt: TGTGCCGTATCTCGGGGGGCCGGGGGAGAGCAGCCCCAGCATTTT; v_gene: TRBV6-1; j_gene: TRBJ1-5; d_gene: -; abundance: few
CDR3aa: CAIPRADLANYGYTF; CDR3nt: TGTGCCATCCCCAGGGCCGACTTAGCTAACTATGGCTACACCTTC; v_gene: TRBV10-3; j_gene: TRBJ1-2; d_gene: -; abundance: many
CDR3aa: CASSLKGLAGPTDTQYF; CDR3nt: TGTGCCAGCAGCTTAAAGGGACTAGCGGGTCCTACAGATACGCAGTATTTT; v_gene: TRBV14; j_gene: TRBJ2-3; d_gene: TRBD2; abundance: -
CDR3aa: CASSYQTGGNTEAFF; CDR3nt: TGTGCCAGCAGTTACCAAACAGGGGGGAACACTGAAGCTTTCTTT; v_gene: TRBV6-2/TRBV6-3; j_gene: TRBJ1-1; d_gene: TRBD1; abundance: many
CDR3aa: CASRPAGGTGNQPQHF; CDR3nt: TGTGCCAGCAGGCCCGCGGGCGGGACGGGCAATCAGCCCCAGCATTTT; v_gene: TRBV12-3/TRBV12-4; j_gene: TRBJ1-5; d_gene: -; abundance: few
CDR3aa: CASSFQGVTGNTIYF; CDR3nt: TGTGCCAGCAGTTTTCAGGGGGTAACTGGAAACACCATATATTTT; v_gene: TRBV12-3/TRBV12-4; j_gene: TRBJ1-3; d_gene: TRBD1; abundance: many
CDR3aa: CASSETYAYEQYF; CDR3nt: TGTGCCAGCAGCGAGACTTATGCCTACGAGCAGTACTTC; v_gene: TRBV6-1; j_gene: TRBJ2-7; d_gene: -; abundance: many
CDR3aa: CSARVGGPETQYF; CDR3nt: TGCAGTGCTAGAGTAGGGGGGCCGGAGACCCAGTACTTC; v_gene: TRBV20-1; j_gene: TRBJ2-5; d_gene: -; abundance: -
CDR3aa: CASSEVETQYF; CDR3nt: TGTGCCAGCAGTGAAGTTGAGACCCAGTACTTC; v_gene: TRBV2; j_gene: TRBJ2-5; d_gene: -; abundance: many
CDR3aa: CASSSLGETGVSYEQYF; CDR3nt: TGTGCCAGCAGTTCCCTAGGGGAGACAGGGGTTTCCTACGAGCAGTACTTC; v_gene: TRBV27; j_gene: TRBJ2-7; d_gene: TRBD1; abundance: many
CDR3aa: CASSEGLNQPQHF; CDR3nt: TGTGCCAGCAGTGAGGGGCTCAATCAGCCCCAGCATTTT; v_gene: TRBV2; j_gene: TRBJ1-5; d_gene: -; abundance: many
CDR3aa: CASSSQRQDSSYEQYF; CDR3nt: TGTGCCAGCAGCTCCCAGCGACAGGATTCATCCTACGAGCAGTACTTC; v_gene: TRBV7-8; j_gene: TRBJ2-7; d_gene: -; abundance: many
CDR3aa: CASRGYRPGEGYTF; CDR3nt: TGTGCCAGCAGGGGGTACCGGCCAGGCGAGGGCTACACCTTC; v_gene: TRBV28; j_gene: TRBJ1-2; d_gene: -; abundance: few
CDR3aa: CATSDPTGGLGETQYF; CDR3nt: TGTGCCACCAGTGATCCGACAGGGGGCTTGGGAGAGACCCAGTACTTC; v_gene: TRBV24-1; j_gene: TRBJ2-5; d_gene: TRBD1; abundance: -